The present T cell receptor (beta chain) was sequenced within a study of OX40 agonist ivuxolimab in advanced cancers. General study results and limits: Patients who responded partially at 0.1-3.0 mg/kg showed clonal expansion ranking among the lowest. Blood T cells, both CD4+ and CD8+, expanded clonally by week 6 at 0.1 to 3.0 mg/kg.

Using immunoSEQ multiplex PCR, the repertoire was profiled, and TCRdb retains in-frame clones only, with some absent. The sample consists of roughly 76,000 clones, about 91% of them appearing once. In germline, CDR1 is LNHDA, CDR2 SQIVND (reference sequence). The CDR3 loop spans 15 amino acids. Deletions cut 10 bases from V and 6 bases from J, with 22 bases between. Of note for this clone: The antigen is undetermined.

The input for sequencing was CD4+ or CD8+ T cells sorted from blood, taken in a trial of the OX40 agonist ivuxolimab. This receptor was taken from an adult with an advanced solid tumor such as melanoma, head and neck, liver or kidney cancer. The V and J genes are TRBV19 and TRBJ2-1; possibly TRBD2 for D (6 bases). DNA of the CDR3: TGTGCCACCGCGAACCTAATTACTAGCTCCAATGAGCAGTTCTTC. Its protein is CATANLITSSNEQFF. The full variable domain, its missing parts supplied by reference TRBV19 and TRBJ2-1, is DGGITQSPKYLFRKEGQNVTLSCEQNLNHDAMYWYRQDPGQGLRLIYYSQIVNDFQKGDIAEGYSVSREKKESFPLTVTSAQKNPTAFYLCATANLITSSNEQFFGPGTRLTVL.